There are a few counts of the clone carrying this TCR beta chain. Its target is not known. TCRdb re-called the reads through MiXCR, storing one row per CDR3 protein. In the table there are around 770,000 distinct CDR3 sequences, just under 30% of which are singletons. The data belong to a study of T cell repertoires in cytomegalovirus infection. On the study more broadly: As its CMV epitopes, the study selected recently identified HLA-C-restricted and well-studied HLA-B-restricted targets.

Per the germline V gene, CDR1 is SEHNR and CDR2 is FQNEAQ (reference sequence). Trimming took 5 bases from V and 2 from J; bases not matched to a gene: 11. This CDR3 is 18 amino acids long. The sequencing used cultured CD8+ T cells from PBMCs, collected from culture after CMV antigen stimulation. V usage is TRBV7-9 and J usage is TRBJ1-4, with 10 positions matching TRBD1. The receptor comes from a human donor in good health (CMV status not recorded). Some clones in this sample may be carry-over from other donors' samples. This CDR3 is CASSLPGQGSATNEKLFF. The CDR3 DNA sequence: TGTGCCAGCAGCCTCCCGGGACAGGGGTCGGCCACTAATGAAAAACTGTTTTTT.